This paragraph covers one T cell receptor (beta chain) sequence. Its antigen target is currently unknown. Nothing much larger sits one base from this clone, and base qualities are not available. The immunoSEQ Assay, a bias-controlled multiplex PCR, was used to amplify TCRbeta CDR3 regions from genomic DNA. On the study's bioinformatics: The number of nucleated cells in each sample was estimated by amplification of reference gene primers within the assay. To quantify the absolute abundance of each unique TCRbeta CDR3 rearrangement, sequence reads were collapsed and filtered. For each sample, productive Simpson clonality was calculated as the square root of Simpson's diversity index over productive rearrangements. In its TCRdb copy, this immuneACCESS table keeps in-frame sequences only and misses some clones. Where compared with another copy, unresolved V genes explain less than half of these, and the others have no known cause. Clone size and V and J calls were adopted from that table, with D and trimming inferred from the DNA. Here the sample has around 100,000 clones; over 75% occur a single time. Clones ranked in the top ten supply about 20% of the sample.

This record comes from a study of blood T cell repertoires in COVID-19 (dated by TCRdb to about 2020). About the full investigation: Samples from collaborators originated in the United States, Italy and Spain and spanned both the acute and convalescent phases of COVID-19. The material from the prospective study consisted of cDNA or gDNA derived from T cells, B-cell-depleted T cells, or PBMCs. The dataset comprised deeply sampled blood TCRbeta repertoires from subjects exposed to, actively infected with, or recovered from COVID-19. The repertoires were made available in a free public database intended to serve as a resource for research on the immune response to SARS-CoV-2. The samples were drawn from two sources: the first 160 participants of the ongoing ImmuneRACE study, and 950 to 1,500 subjects contributed by 6 global collaborators. Sample metadata almost always included a de-identified subject ID, COVID-19 status, age in years and sex. Where available, HLA class I and class II types were taken from metadata supplied by the sample provider and were not determined by assay-based typing.

Collaborating institutions collected whole blood in K2EDTA tubes following their own protocols. Collaborator samples were shipped for TCRbeta analysis as frozen whole blood, isolated PBMCs, or DNA extracted from either sample type. The CDR3 runs 15 amino acids, cysteine and phenylalanine included. This entry keeps only the CDR3 DNA: 45 bases, framed from base 1. The V end loses 2 bases and the J end loses 3 bases, and a stretch of 10 bases separates them. The germline V gene (reference sequence) specifies LGHDT as CDR1 and YNNKEL as CDR2. Study-wide conclusions, independent of this receptor: The quantity of clinical and demographic metadata differed by source and by participant and was supplied without curation.

The chain uses TRBV3-1 (or the pseudogene TRBV3-2) and TRBJ1-4; the D gene is not confidently resolved. Sequenced: peripheral blood. The clonotype comes from a man in his 70s with active or convalescent COVID-19. In nucleotides, the sequence is TGTGCCAGCAGCCAATTCCTACCCGCTAATGAAAAACTGTTTTTT. Its amino acids are CASSQFLPANEKLFF.